This T cell receptor (beta chain) was sequenced during a study of blood T cell repertoires in COVID-19. About the study: The United States, Italy and Spain supplied acute and convalescent COVID-19 samples. The analysed material was cDNA or gDNA that came from T cells, B-cell-depleted T cells, or PBMCs.

Using immunoSEQ multiplex PCR, the repertoire was profiled, and TCRdb retains in-frame clones only, with some absent. This sample has roughly 200,000 clones, with 84% found just once. The J segment lost 3 bases and the V segment lost 2 bases, leaving 4 bases of the junction unmatched. The CDR3 has 15 amino acids. In germline, CDR1 is LNHNV, CDR2 YYDKDF (reference sequence). The specimen was peripheral blood. This TCR was sampled from a woman of 80 years or more with active or convalescent COVID-19. This chain connects TRBV15 to TRBJ1-3, with TRBD1 identical over 7 bases. CDR3 bases: TGTGCCACCAGCAGAACGACAGGGCTTGGAAACACCATATATTTT. This codes for CATSRTTGLGNTIYF.